This T cell receptor beta chain was recorded in a study of blood T cell repertoires in COVID-19. Study summary: There were acute and convalescent COVID-19 samples, and they came from the United States, Italy and Spain.

The protocol was immunoSEQ multiplex PCR, while the TCRdb copy is restricted to in-frame clones and leaves out a portion. The top ten hold roughly 3.5% of the sample, which has roughly 250,000 clones, 86% seen once. This clone has a single count. Participants had their cohort set by participant-reported clinical history. Germline CDR1 reads LNHDA; CDR2 reads SQIVND (reference sequence). The trim removed 3 bases at V and 1 base at J, leaving 1 base unmatched. The length of the CDR3 is 15 residues. Material: PBMCs or T cells enriched from blood (not recorded which). The receptor's source is a woman aged 40 to 49 with acute COVID-19. The genes are TRBV19 and TRBJ2-2, with 8 bases identical to TRBD2. CDR3 sequence reads: CASSMSGRNTGELFF. The CDR3, as DNA: TGTGCCAGTAGTATGAGCGGGAGGAACACCGGGGAGCTGTTTTTT.